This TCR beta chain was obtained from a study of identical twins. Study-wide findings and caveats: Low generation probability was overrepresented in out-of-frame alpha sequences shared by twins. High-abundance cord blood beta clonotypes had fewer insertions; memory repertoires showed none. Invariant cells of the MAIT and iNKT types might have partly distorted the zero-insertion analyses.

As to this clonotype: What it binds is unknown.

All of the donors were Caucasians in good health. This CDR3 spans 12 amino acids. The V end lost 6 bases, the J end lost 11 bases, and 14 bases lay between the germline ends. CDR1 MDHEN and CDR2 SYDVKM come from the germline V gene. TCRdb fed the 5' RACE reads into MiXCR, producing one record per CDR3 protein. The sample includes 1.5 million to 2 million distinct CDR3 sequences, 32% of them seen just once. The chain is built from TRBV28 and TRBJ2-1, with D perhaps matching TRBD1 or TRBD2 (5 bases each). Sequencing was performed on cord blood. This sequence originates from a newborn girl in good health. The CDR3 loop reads CASSILGPQQFF. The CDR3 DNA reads TGTGCCAGCAGCATTTTGGGACCCCAGCAGTTCTTC.